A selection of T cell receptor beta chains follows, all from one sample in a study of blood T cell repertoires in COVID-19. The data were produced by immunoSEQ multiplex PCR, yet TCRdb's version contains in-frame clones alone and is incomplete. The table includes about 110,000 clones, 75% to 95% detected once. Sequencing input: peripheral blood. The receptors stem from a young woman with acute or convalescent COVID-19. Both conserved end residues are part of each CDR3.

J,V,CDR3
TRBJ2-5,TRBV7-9,CASSPSGAKETQYF
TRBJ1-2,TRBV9,CASTPTGGRDYGYTF
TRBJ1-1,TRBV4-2,CASSYGQRGTEAFF
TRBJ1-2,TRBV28,CASSFNRAGYGYTF
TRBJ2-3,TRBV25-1,CATQTGSGTDTQYF
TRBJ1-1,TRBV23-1,CASSQWSQGFGAFF
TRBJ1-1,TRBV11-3,CASAWGGLEAFF
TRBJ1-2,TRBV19,CASSSTGTQNYGYTF
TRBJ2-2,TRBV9,CASRATDSTGELFF
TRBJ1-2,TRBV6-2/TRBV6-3,CASSYGQFNYGYTF
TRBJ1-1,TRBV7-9,CASSLGGLRDTEAFF
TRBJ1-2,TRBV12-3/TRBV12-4,CASSPTGHYGYTF
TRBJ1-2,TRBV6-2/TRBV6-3,CASSPSRGNYGYTF
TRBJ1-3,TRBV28,CASSARGQGGNTIYF
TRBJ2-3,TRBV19,CASSGGLAGAPSTDTQYF
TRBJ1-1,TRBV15,CATSRETAEAFF
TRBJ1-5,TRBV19,CASNLRGRNQPQHF
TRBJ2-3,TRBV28,CASSFGYGDTDTQYF
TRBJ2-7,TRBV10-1,CASRTRSYYLGLAYEQYF
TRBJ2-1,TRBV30,CAWTRQGLNEQFF
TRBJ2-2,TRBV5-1,CASKGGSSNGELFF
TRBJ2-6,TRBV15,CATSRELSGANVLTF
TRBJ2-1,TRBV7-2,CASSPPSGGTLYNEQFF
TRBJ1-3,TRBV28,CASSLGRGNTIYF
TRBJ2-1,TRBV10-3,CATEGQGVRNEQFF
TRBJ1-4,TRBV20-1,CSASGQRNEKLFF
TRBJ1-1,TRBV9,CASSVGAGGQYTEAFF
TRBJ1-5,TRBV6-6,CASRGQGVQPQHF
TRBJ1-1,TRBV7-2,CASSFGRTEAFF
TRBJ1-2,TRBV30,CAWMSGTAPYGYTF
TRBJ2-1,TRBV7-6,CASSPLAGSSYNEQFF
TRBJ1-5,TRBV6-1,CASSEDLTGQPQHF
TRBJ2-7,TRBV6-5,CASILAGAGHEQYF
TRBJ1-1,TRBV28,CASSPDDLNTEAFF
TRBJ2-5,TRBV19,CASSIGTSGLQETQYF
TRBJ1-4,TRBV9,CASSCHRGPNNEKLFF
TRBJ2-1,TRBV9,CASSGPLVAKDYNEQFF
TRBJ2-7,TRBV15,CATSSARLAPYEQYF
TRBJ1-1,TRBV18,CASSPRAGQGLNTEAFF
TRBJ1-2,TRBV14,CASSYGQGGNGYTF
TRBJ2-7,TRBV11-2,CASSSRFHRQGYEQYF
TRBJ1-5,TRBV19,CASSIAEYSNQPQHF
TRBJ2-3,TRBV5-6,CASSLTADTQYF
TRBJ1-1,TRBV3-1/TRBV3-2,CASSHTSGGHTEAFF
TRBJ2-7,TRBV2,CASTPGGEPSYEQYF
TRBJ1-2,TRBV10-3,CAISEGLTANYGYTF
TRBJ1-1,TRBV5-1,CASSLAAGRAFF
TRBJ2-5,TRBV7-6,CASSPTGSAPKTQYF
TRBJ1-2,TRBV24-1,CATSVTGNNYGYTF
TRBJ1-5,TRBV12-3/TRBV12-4,CASTNRGQPQHF
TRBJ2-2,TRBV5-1,CASSWGTGANTGELFF
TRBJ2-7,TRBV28,CASSIAGVEQYF
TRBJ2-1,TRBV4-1,CASSQESTSNFHEQFF
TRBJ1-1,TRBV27,CASGEGNEAFF
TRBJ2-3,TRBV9,CASSVTTSDTQYF